The clone carrying this T cell receptor (beta chain) was seen once. The target antigen is unknown. CDR1 and CDR2 from the germline V gene are LNHDA and SQIVND (reference sequence). V dropped 5 bases and J dropped 2 bases, with 16 bases sitting between them. The CDR3 consists of 16 residues. Time point indicated: cycle 4 day 1 (C4D1), after more than five weeks of nivolumab. Each patient experienced a relapse that followed autologous stem cell transplantation, and brentuximab vedotin exposure varied. Negative selection with magnetic separation was used to purify CD4+ T cells from thawed PBMCs. The data originate from a study of PD-1 blockade in classical Hodgkin lymphoma. Study-wide context: The patients were dosed with nivolumab 3 mg/kg, infused intravenously every 2 weeks. Whole-study findings and limits: Reported findings placed baseline TCR diversity lower in newly diagnosed patients (compared with healthy donors). A significant rise in TCR diversity was seen by C4D1 for CD4+ cells but not for CD8+ cells. Why repertoires differed is undefined; disease activity or prior therapy possibly contributed.

Generated by immunoSEQ multiplex PCR, the TCRdb table keeps only in-frame clones and is missing some. This table holds nearly 20,000 clones, around four fifths found once. The receptor was derived from a human donor with classical Hodgkin lymphoma. Here the sequenced sample was CD4+ T cells from blood, taken before the fourth cycle of nivolumab. V and J are TRBV19 and TRBJ2-4, with a weak D call TRBD1 (8 bases). CDR3 protein: CASSHGQGGTKNIQYF. CDR3 coding DNA: TGTGCCAGTAGTCACGGACAGGGAGGGACCAAAAACATTCAGTACTTC.